This record covers a single T cell receptor beta chain. The clone's antigen remains unknown. Base qualities are missing; no much larger clone stands one base away. Healthy HIV-negative adults with no recently reported acute infections or vaccinations were included as donors. Every donor was a Caucasian adult living in Nashville, Tennessee, USA. Magnetic negative selection was used to enrich CD4+ T cells, after which naive cells were positively selected on CD45RA and the negative fraction became the memory subset. Blood was obtained by leukapheresis, after which PBMCs were separated by Ficoll-Histopaque density gradient centrifugation and cryopreserved in liquid nitrogen vapor phase. Analytical flow cytometry was used to check the purity and quantity of each magnetically sorted T cell population. From each sorted fraction, genomic DNA was isolated and quantified by UV absorbance on a Nanodrop 2000c.

Trimming takes 2 bases off V and 2 bases off J; junction bases not matched to a gene: 3. The CDR3 numbers 15 residues from cysteine through phenylalanine. The retained sequence is limited to the CDR3, 45 bases, with the frame set at the first base. The CDR1 and CDR2 encoded by the germline V gene are KGHSH and LQKENI. The data were taken from a study of shared clonotypes between healthy human individuals (TCRdb year 2020). For the study in its entirety: Two women and three men aged 18 to 49 years were included in the cohort. Per donor, leukapheresis produced somewhere between about 0.8 and 9.5 billion PBMCs. The study deeply sequenced blood TCR repertoires of several healthy adults to estimate repertoire size and the extent of clonotype sharing between individuals. Different laboratories and diverse techniques were used to prepare libraries and sequence TCR repertoires, to increase sequencing depth and limit assay-specific biases. For each donor, CD4 naive and CD4 memory were each run on three plates, CD8 naive on two plates, and CD8 memory on one plate.

Overall study outcomes, separate from this receptor: Incomplete sequencing was indicated by rarefaction of sorted-subset datasets, despite the large sequencing depth. Because the study included only a small number of donors, the genetic and exposure-history diversity represented was limited. Clonotypes shared by all four sorted-subset donors showed higher generation probabilities than non-shared clonotypes. Across a handful of donors, roughly 5.4% of naive CD4, 3% to 3.5% of naive CD8, roughly 2.3% of memory CD4, and approximately 0.42% of memory CD8 clonotypes were shared. Estimated clonotype richness was generally larger for naive than for memory subsets. Pairwise subsampling indicated that sequencing depth was expected to affect the degree of clonotype sharing among donors. Sampling was restricted to blood, and TCR repertoires in tissue are likely to differ from TCR repertoires in blood.

Using the deep immunoSEQ assay, multiplex PCR amplified TCR CDR3 regions from genomic DNA. For each cell subset, the extracted genomic DNA was distributed evenly across all wells of several immunoSEQ 96-well plates, and each plate served as one replicate. For sorted subsets, roughly 200 ng genomic DNA, equal to tens of thousands of T cell genomes, was loaded into each replicate PCR. Purified libraries were measured with a Qubit 3.0 fluorometer, size-checked on a Bioanalyzer 2100, and measured again with the KAPA Library Quantification kit. Every immunoSEQ 96-well plate was sequenced on a separate single-read 150-cycle Illumina NextSeq 550 flow cell. In the original analysis: Because the immunoSEQ output included only junctional sequences and no quality scores, the filtering could not be the same as the filtering used for full-length reads. To assign V/J genes and CDR3, sequences were annotated using PyIR, a Python wrapper for IgBLAST v1.9, with IMGT germline references. Reads were filtered out if the reads had weak V/J assignments (E-value above 1e-6), no CDR3, stop codons, out-of-frame junctions, or ambiguous translated residues. V3J clonotypes were defined as sequences sharing an identical inferred V gene, J gene, and CDR3 amino acid sequence. The percentage overlap between two repertoires was calculated by dividing the number of shared unique clonotypes by the size of the smaller repertoire. Richness of each repertoire was evaluated using RTK rarefaction, the Chao1 estimator, and Recon v2.1 estimates of unobserved clonotypes. OLGA was used to compute generation probabilities for all TCRbeta clonotypes that the gDNA method yielded from a handful of donors. Held by TCRdb, this immuneACCESS table contains in-frame sequences only and omits some clones. Under half of the omission traces to an unresolved V gene where checked; the cause of the rest is unknown. V and J calls and clone size are those listed in that table; D and trimming were worked out from the DNA. The sample table holds fewer than 1.6 million clones, of which 97% to 99% were seen once. Of the sample, about 0.4% falls within the top ten clones.

This receptor was obtained from a young man in good health. The V gene is TRBV18 and the J gene is TRBJ1-1; TRBD1 fits 9 bases in the junction. The sequencing sample was made of naive CD4+ T cells sorted from blood. The sample's cell subset or site, from its label and the paper: CD45RA+ positively selected. The DNA is TGTGCCAGCTCACCAGTACAGGGGGCTAACACTGAAGCTTTCTTT. This translates into CASSPVQGANTEAFF.